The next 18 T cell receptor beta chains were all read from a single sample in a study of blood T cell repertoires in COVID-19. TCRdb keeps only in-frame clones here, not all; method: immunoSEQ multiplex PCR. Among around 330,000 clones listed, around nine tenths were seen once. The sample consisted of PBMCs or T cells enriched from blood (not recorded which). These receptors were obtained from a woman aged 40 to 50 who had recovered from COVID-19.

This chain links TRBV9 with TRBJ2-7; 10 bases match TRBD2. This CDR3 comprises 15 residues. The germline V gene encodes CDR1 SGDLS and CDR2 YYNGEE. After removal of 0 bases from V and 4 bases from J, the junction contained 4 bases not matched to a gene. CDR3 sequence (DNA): TGTGCCAGCAGCGTAGGTCCTAGCGGGAGTTACGAGCAGTACTTC. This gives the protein CASSVGPSGSYEQYF. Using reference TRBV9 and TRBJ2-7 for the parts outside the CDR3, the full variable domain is DSGVTQTPKHLITATGQRVTLRCSPRSGDLSVYWYQQSLDQGLQFLIQYYNGEERAKGNILERFSAQQFPDLHSELNLSSLELGDSALYFCASSVGPSGSYEQYFGPGTRLTVT.

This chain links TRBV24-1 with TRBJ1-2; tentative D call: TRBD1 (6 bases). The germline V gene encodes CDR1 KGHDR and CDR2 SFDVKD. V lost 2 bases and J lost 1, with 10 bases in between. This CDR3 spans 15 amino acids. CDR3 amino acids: CATSDSPDSNYGYTF. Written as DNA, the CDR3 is TGTGCCACCAGTGATTCCCCGGACAGTAACTATGGCTACACCTTC.

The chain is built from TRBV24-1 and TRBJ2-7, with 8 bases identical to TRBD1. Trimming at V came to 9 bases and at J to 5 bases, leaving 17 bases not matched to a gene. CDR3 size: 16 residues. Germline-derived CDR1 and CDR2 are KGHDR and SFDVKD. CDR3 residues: CATHRYSDRAGDEQYF. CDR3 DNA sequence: TGTGCCACCCATCGTTACTCGGACAGGGCAGGGGACGAGCAGTACTTC.

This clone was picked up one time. The CDR3 protein is CASSLHYTGELFF. CDR3 nucleotide sequence: TGTGCCAGCAGCTTACATTACACCGGGGAGCTGTTTTTT. This chain links TRBV7-2 with TRBJ2-2; D gene ambiguous. Germline CDR1 SGHTA, CDR2 FQGNSA. This CDR3 region has 13 residues. V lost 2 bases to trimming and J lost 3 bases, with 4 bases between them.

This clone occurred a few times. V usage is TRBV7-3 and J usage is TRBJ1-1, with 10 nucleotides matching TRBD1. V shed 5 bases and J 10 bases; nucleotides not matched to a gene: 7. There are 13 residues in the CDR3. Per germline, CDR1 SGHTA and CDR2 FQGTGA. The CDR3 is CASSTSGQGVAFF. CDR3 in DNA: TGTGCCAGCAGCACCTCCGGACAGGGGGTAGCTTTCTTT.

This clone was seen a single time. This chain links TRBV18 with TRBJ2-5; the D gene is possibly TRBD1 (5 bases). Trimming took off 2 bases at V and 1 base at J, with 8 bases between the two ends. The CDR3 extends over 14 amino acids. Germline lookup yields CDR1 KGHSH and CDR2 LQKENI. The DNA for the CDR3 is TGTGCCAGCTCACCATTGGGGCCCCAAGAGACCCAGTACTTC. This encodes CASSPLGPQETQYF.

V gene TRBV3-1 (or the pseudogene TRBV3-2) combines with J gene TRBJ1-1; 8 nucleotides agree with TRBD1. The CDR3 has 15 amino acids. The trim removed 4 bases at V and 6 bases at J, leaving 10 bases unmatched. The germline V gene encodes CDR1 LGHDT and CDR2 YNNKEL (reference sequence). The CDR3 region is CASSPRQGMMAEAFF. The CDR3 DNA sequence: TGTGCCAGCAGCCCCCGACAGGGGATGATGGCTGAAGCTTTCTTT.

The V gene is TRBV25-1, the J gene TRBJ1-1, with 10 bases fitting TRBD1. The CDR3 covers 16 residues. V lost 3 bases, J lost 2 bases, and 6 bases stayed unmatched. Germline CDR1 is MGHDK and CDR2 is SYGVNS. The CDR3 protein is CASSDRQGASNTEAFF. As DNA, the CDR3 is TGTGCCAGCAGTGACAGACAGGGGGCAAGTAACACTGAAGCTTTCTTT.

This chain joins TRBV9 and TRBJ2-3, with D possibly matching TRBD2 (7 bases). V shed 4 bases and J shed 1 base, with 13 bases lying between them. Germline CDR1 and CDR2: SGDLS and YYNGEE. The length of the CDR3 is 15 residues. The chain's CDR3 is CASSLYGGRTDTQYF. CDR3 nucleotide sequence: TGTGCCAGCAGCCTATACGGGGGGCGCACAGATACGCAGTATTTT.

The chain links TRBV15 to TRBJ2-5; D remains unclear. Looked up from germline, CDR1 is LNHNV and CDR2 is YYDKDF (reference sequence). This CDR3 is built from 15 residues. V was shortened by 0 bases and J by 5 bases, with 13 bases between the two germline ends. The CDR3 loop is CATSRDPSVGETQYF. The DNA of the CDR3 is TGTGCCACCAGCAGAGATCCTTCGGTCGGGGAGACCCAGTACTTC.

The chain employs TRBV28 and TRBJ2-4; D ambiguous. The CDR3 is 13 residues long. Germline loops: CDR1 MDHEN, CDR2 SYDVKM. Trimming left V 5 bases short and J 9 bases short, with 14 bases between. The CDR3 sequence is CASSPPEVGIQYF. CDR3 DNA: TGTGCCAGCAGTCCCCCAGAGGTGGGCATTCAGTACTTC.

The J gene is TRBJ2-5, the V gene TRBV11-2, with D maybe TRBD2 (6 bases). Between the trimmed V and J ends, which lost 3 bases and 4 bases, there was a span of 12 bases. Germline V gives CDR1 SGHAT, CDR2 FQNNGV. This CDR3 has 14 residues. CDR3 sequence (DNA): TGTGCCAGCAGCTTTGACGGGGGAGTAGAGACCCAGTACTTC. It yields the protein CASSFDGGVETQYF.

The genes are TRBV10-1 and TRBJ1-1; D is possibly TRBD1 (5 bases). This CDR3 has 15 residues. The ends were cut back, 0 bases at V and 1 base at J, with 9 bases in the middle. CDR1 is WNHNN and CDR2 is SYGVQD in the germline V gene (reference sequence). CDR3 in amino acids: CASSESTGGNTEAFF. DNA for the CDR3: TGCGCCAGCAGTGAGTCGACCGGGGGGAACACTGAAGCTTTCTTT.

CDR3 loop: CASSIDRVGREKLFF. The CDR3 coding sequence is TGTGCCAGCAGCATAGACAGGGTAGGGCGGGAAAAACTGTTTTTT. This sequence joins TRBV6-5 and TRBJ1-4; TRBD1 matches at 7 bases. The CDR3 totals 15 residues. V shed 6 bases, J shed 8 bases, and the junction held 12 bases outside the gene matches. Per germline, CDR1 MNHEY and CDR2 SVGAGI.

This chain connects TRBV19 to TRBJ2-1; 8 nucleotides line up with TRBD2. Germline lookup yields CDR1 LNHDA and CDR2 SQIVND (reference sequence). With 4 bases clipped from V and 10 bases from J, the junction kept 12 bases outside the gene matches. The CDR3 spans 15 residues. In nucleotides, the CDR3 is TGTGCCAGTAGTAACGAGCGGGGGCCCCTACACGAGCAGTTCTTC. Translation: CASSNERGPLHEQFF.

The CDR3 here is CAISDPDRGRETQYF. The DNA of the CDR3 is TGTGCCATCAGTGACCCGGACAGGGGGCGAGAGACCCAGTACTTC. The V and J genes are TRBV10-3 and TRBJ2-5; 11 positions match TRBD1. Germline lookup yields CDR1 ENHRY and CDR2 SYGVKD. The CDR3 has 15 amino acids. The V gene end was trimmed by 3 bases and the J gene end by 4 bases; junction bases not matched to a gene: 4.

The chain's CDR3 is CASYGQTSGEKLFF. The DNA of the CDR3 is TGTGCCAGCTACGGACAGACTAGCGGTGAAAAACTGTTTTTT. The chain has TRBV2 and TRBJ1-4; possible D gene TRBD1, 6 bases. This CDR3 is 14 amino acids long. V was pared by 8 bases and J by 7 bases, with 17 bases between. Germline CDR1 is SNHLY and CDR2 is FYNNEI.

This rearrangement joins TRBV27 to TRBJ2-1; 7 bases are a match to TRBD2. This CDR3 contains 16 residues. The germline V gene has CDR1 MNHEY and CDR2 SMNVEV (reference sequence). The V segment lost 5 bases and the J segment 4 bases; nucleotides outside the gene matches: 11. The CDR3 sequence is CASSPPPSGAYNEQFF. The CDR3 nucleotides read TGTGCCAGCAGTCCTCCCCCTAGCGGAGCTTACAATGAGCAGTTCTTC.